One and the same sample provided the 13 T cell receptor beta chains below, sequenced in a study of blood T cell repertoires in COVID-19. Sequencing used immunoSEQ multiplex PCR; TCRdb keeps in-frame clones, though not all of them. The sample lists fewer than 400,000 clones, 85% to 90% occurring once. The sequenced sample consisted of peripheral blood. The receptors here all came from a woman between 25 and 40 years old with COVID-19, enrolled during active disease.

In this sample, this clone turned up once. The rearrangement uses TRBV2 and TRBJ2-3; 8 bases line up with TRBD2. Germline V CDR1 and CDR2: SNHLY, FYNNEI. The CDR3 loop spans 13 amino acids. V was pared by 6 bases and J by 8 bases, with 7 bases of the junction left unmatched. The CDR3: CASRPPAGVTQYF. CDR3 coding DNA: TGTGCCAGCAGACCACCAGCGGGGGTTACGCAGTATTTT.

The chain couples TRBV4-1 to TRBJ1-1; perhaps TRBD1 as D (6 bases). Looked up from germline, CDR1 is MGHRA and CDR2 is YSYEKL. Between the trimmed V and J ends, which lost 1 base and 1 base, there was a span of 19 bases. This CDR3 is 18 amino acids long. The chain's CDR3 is CASSQGPGGGAGNTEAFF. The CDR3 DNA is TGCGCCAGCAGCCAAGGGCCTGGGGGGGGCGCAGGGAACACTGAAGCTTTCTTT.

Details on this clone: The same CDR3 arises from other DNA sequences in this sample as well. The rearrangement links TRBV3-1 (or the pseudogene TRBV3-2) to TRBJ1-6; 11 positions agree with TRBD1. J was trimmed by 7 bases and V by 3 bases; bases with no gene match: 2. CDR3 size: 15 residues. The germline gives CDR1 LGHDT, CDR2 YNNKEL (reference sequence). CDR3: CASSQGQGVNSPLHF. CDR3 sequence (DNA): TGTGCCAGCAGCCAGGGACAGGGGGTAAATTCACCCCTCCACTTT.

CDR3 DNA: TGCAGCGTTGAAGGCGGGGATGGCCAGCCCCAGCATTTT. Protein sequence: CSVEGGDGQPQHF. The V and J genes are TRBV29-1 and TRBJ1-5; D not certain. V was pared by 1 base and J by 7 bases, with 11 bases between. The CDR3 contains 13 residues. Per germline, CDR1 SQVTM and CDR2 ANQGSEA.

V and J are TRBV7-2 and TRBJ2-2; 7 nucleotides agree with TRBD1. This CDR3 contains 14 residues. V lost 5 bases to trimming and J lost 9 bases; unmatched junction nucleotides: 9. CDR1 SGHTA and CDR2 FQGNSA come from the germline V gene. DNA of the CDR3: TGTGCCAGCAGCCATCAGACAGGGCTGCGGGAGCTGTTTTTT. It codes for CASSHQTGLRELFF.

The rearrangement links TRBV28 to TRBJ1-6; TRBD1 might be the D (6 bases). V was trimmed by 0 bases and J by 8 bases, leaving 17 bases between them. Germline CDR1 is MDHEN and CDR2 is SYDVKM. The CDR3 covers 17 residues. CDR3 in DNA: TGTGCCAGCAGTTTATGGTTGGGGGGAGGGGGAGATTCACCCCTCCACTTT. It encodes CASSLWLGGGGDSPLHF.

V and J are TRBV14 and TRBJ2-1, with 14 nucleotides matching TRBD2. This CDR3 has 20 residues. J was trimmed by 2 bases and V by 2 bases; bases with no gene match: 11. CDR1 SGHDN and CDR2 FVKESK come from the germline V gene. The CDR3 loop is CASSQRVGLAGDRAYNEQFF. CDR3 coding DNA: TGTGCCAGCAGCCAAAGGGTGGGACTAGCGGGGGACCGCGCCTACAATGAGCAGTTCTTC.

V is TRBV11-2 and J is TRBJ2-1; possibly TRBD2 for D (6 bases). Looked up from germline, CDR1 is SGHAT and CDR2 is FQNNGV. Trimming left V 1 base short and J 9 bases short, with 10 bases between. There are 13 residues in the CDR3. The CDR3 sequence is CASSLGGVAEQFF. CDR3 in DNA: TGTGCCAGCAGCTTAGGCGGGGTGGCTGAGCAGTTCTTC.

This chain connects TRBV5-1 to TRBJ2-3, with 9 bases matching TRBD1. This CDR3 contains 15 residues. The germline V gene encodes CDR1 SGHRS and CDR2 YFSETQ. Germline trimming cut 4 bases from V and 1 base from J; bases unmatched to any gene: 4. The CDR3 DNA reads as TGCGCCAGCAGCCTCACAGGGGGCGGCACAGATACGCAGTATTTT. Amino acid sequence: CASSLTGGGTDTQYF.

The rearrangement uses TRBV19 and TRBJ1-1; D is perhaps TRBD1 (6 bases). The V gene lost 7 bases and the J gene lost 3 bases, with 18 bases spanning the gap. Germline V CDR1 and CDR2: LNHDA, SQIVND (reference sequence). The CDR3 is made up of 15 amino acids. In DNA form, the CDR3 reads TGTGCCAGTACTACAGGGATTGGTTGGGACACTGAAGCTTTCTTT. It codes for CASTTGIGWDTEAFF.

The CDR3 DNA sequence: TGTGCCAGCAGCTCAACTAAAGGGAGTACCGGGGAGCTGTTTTTT. This encodes CASSSTKGSTGELFF. This chain links TRBV11-2 with TRBJ2-2, with D perhaps matching TRBD2 (5 bases). The CDR3 spans 15 residues. V was pared by 4 bases and J by 5 bases, with 14 bases between. The germline V gene has CDR1 SGHAT and CDR2 FQNNGV.

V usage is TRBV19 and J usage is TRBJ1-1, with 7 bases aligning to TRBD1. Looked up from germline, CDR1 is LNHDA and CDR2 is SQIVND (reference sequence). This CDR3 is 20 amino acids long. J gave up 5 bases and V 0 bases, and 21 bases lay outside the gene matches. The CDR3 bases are TGTGCCAGTAGTATAGATTGGAGGGTAAAGGCGACAGGGAGGATGACTGAAGCTTTCTTT. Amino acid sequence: CASSIDWRVKATGRMTEAFF.

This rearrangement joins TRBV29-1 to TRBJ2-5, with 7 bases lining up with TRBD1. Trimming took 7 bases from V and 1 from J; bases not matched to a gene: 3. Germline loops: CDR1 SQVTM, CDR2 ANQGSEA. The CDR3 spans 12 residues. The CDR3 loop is CSGRDSQETQYF. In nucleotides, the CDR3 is TGCAGCGGCCGGGACAGCCAAGAGACCCAGTACTTC. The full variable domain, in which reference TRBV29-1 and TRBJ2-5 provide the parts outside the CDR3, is SAVISQKPSRDICQRGTSLTIQCQVDSQVTMMFWYRQQPGQSLTLIATANQGSEATYESGFVIDKFPISRPNLTFSTLTVSNMSPEDSSIYLCSGRDSQETQYFGPGTRLLVL.